This T cell receptor beta chain was captured by sequencing in a study of human T cells and chemical hapten exposure. For the study at large: Among samples, TCR yields varied mainly because of small differences in pooled library volume.

Unique molecular identifiers were affixed to discrete cDNA molecules within the library. Original handling: Sample TCR counts, which ranged from about 20,000 to 690,600, had a median of roughly 100,000. MiXCR, run by TCRdb on the RACE reads, gives a single entry per CDR3 protein. TCRdb's processing, not the authors', yielded these V and J calls. The table has around 350,000 distinct CDR3 sequences, 4.5% to 7% seen once; the top ten hold around 8%. This clonotype was counted many times. CDR3 length equals 14 residues. V gave up 5 bases and J gave up 2 bases, with 12 bases separating them. Germline CDR1 reads MNHEY; CDR2 reads SMNVEV (reference sequence). This sample's time point: pre-sensitization, week 0. Documented treatment: therapeutic diphenylcyclopropenone sensitization with weekly scalp DPC.

V is TRBV27 and J is TRBJ2-5; a weak D match, TRBD2 (6 bases). The sample consisted of whole blood, taken in connection with sensitization to the hapten diphenylcyclopropenone (DPC). The clonotype comes from a young woman with alopecia areata. Some clones in this sample may be carry-over from other donors' samples. The CDR3 bases are TGTGCCAGCAGTCCCTACGGGACTCAAGAGACCCAGTACTTC. Translating it yields CASSPYGTQETQYF.